This record looks at one T cell receptor beta chain sequence and its context. Its recognized antigen is unknown. Within one base of it there is no much larger clone, and no base qualities were kept. PBMCs were isolated by Ficoll-Paque density gradient centrifugation. Sequencing used an Illumina NovaSeq 6000. TCRalpha and TCRbeta cDNA libraries were constructed by 5'RACE with constant-segment primers, with sample barcodes and unique molecular identifiers being introduced. RNA was extracted from every sample with Trizol reagent. Libraries were amplified in two PCR steps, with a second sample barcode and Illumina TruSeq adapters added in the second step. Sequencing of the libraries was done on an Illumina NovaSeq, producing 2 x 150 bp paired-end reads. In the source study's methods: The reads were demultiplexed and collapsed into UMI-guided consensus sequences using migec v1.2.7. With mixcr v2.1.11, UMI consensuses were aligned to TRA and TRB V and J templates and assembled into clonotypes. Clonotypes were classified as expanded or contracted when called significant by both edgeR and NoisET, with noise models trained on biological replicates. For edgeR calls, the cutoffs were a false discovery rate-adjusted p below 0.01 and a log2 fold-change threshold of 1. PCA with hierarchical clustering of max-normalized trajectories of the 1000 most abundant clonotypes was used as exploratory dynamics analysis. Separately sequenced CD4+ and CD8+ repertoires were used to assign the CD4 or CD8 phenotype of responding clones. TCRdb reprocessed the public reads (quality trimming at Q25 with fastp, clone calling with MiXCR) and kept in-frame beta chains. One record per CDR3 amino acid sequence lists the most common genes and DNA. The V and J calls were determined by TCRdb, not by the authors. This sample holds about 170,000 distinct CDR3 sequences; approximately 12% were observed only once. The ten largest clones add up to about 3.3% of the sample.

From a lookup of the germline V gene, CDR1 and CDR2 are SGHVS and FQNEAQ. V is clipped by 5 bases and J by 5 bases, and the sequence between their germline boundaries is 19 bases long. The CDR3, from cysteine to phenylalanine, totals 16 residues. The entry retains the CDR3 DNA only, 48 bases that are in frame from base 1. This sample was taken from a study of T-cell memory formation after mild COVID-19 (dated by TCRdb to the early 2020s). Regarding the research as a whole: Most TCR sequence clusters were specific to one of the two donors. T-cell clones expanding and contracting after mild COVID-19 in a couple of donors were tracked by longitudinal TCRalpha and TCRbeta repertoire sequencing. Two young, previously healthy adult volunteers, one female and one male, were included in the cohort.

What the work shows at the level of the full study, not this receptor alone: Whether the second-wave clones peaking on day 37 were SARS-CoV-2 specific was not confirmed. The detection of some responding clones in pre-infection memory suggests that pre-existing cross-reactive memory T cells joined the SARS-CoV-2 response. Clones that contracted from day 15 to 85 showed balanced CD4/CD8 phenotypes, whereas a second wave of clones that expanded from day 15 to 37 leaned towards CD4+. The study included only a couple of mild cases, and larger cohorts that include severe cases with pre-infection samples were judged to be necessary. Contracting CD4+ clones turned up mainly in the CM and EM memory subsets, whereas EMRA was where CD8+ clones were enriched.

The chain is assembled from TRBV7-8 and TRBJ2-1; a weak D assignment points to TRBD2 (5 bases agree). This TCR came from a man between 18 and 29 years old who had mild COVID-19 (a few samples of this study predate the infection). The sample titles of this study are shuffled in the database, so cell type and time point are left out; the donor was told from shared clones. Sequences were obtained from PBMCs or a T cell subset sorted from them (not recorded which). The CDR3 region reads CASSPTWRATNNEQFF. The sequenced DNA: TGTGCCAGCAGCCCAACGTGGCGGGCTACGAACAATGAGCAGTTCTTC.